Listed below are T cell receptor beta chains from one sample, sequenced in a study of patients and donors after allogeneic stem cell transplantation. TCRdb reprocessed the RT-PCR reads with MiXCR, giving one entry per CDR3 protein. Altogether about 150,000 distinct CDR3 sequences are present, approximately 25% being singletons, with the ten largest covering roughly 26%. The specimen sequenced was blood, either unsorted or a sorted T cell fraction (not recorded which). The receptors here all came from a human donor who was either an allogeneic HSCT recipient or a stem cell or donor lymphocyte infusion donor (not recorded which). It is not recorded whose cells these are; they may come from a transplant donor. CDR3s include the opening cysteine and the closing phenylalanine or tryptophan. Clone size is not always given. Where it is, it says once, few, many or a class for expanded clones.

few TRBJ1-2 TRBV29-1 CSVDPFTGPEDGYTF
- TRBJ1-1 TRBV9 CASSVGTVGTEAFF
- TRBJ2-7 TRBV3-1 CASSQAPKGPYEQYF
- TRBJ2-1 TRBV5-5 CASSRSGDKTDEQFF
- TRBJ2-3 TRBV7-2 CASSRMGAGTDTQYF
few TRBJ2-1 TRBV20-1 CSAITGANPYNEQFF
few TRBJ1-4 TRBV20-1 CSARGREGEKLFF
few TRBJ2-4 TRBV5-1 CASRDVTDIQYF
- TRBJ2-6 TRBV29-1 CSVKVSSGANVLTF
few TRBJ1-6 TRBV12-3/TRBV12-4 CASSHPKGRGSPLHF
few TRBJ1-5 TRBV20-1 CSARWGASGEPQHF
- TRBJ2-1 TRBV2 CASSIAGGNYEQFF
- TRBJ2-7 TRBV6-6 CASSYPDRDREQYF
- TRBJ1-4 TRBV12-3/TRBV12-4 CASSLKNEKLFF
many TRBJ1-4 TRBV6-5 CASSYGGRPNEKLFF
once TRBJ2-1 TRBV6-5 CASSFQKGNEQFF
- TRBJ2-7 TRBV5-1 CASSPRQELYEQYF
few TRBJ1-1 TRBV6-1 CASSERRLTDTEAFF
- TRBJ2-1 TRBV7-7 CASSTTGPSSYNEQFF
few TRBJ2-7 TRBV28 CASSGTSYEQYF
few TRBJ2-2 TRBV18 CASSPDRVSGELFF
- TRBJ2-7 TRBV5-1 CASSSLGAGSYEQYF
few TRBJ2-5 TRBV3-1 CASSPSLTSVETQYF
- TRBJ2-5 TRBV7-9 CASSHINQETQYF
- TRBJ2-3 TRBV2 CASSVRTGTSKTTDTQYF
few TRBJ2-5 TRBV24-1 CATSGGFQETQYF
- TRBJ2-1 TRBV6-2/TRBV6-3 CASRTRLAGTNEQFF
few TRBJ2-6 TRBV20-1 CSARGARSGANVLTF
few TRBJ2-3 TRBV3-1 CASSQDGSGRNTDTQYF
few TRBJ2-5 TRBV2 CASRVRAETQYF
many TRBJ1-1 TRBV12-3/TRBV12-4 CASNPTVNTEAFF
- TRBJ2-7 TRBV5-1 CASSQTSGSVYEQYF
- TRBJ2-7 TRBV5-6 CASSQNSYSYEQYF
- TRBJ2-3 TRBV12-3/TRBV12-4 CASSLFWTDTQYF
few TRBJ1-2 TRBV20-1 CSARDQRNYGYTF
- TRBJ2-7 TRBV5-1 CASSLVVGSPSYEQYF
few TRBJ2-3 TRBV5-1 CASSLADGRSTDTQYF
- TRBJ1-6 TRBV4-3 CASSYHTQIRSSYNSPLHF
- TRBJ1-1 TRBV3-1 CASSPGTISEAFF
many TRBJ1-5 TRBV20-1 CSARDRDGGNQPQHF
- TRBJ2-1 TRBV11-2 CASSSEREGRGEQFF
- TRBJ2-5 TRBV7-9 CASSSPGQRETQYF
- TRBJ1-1 TRBV9 CASSTVNRGEAFF
- TRBJ1-5 TRBV5-5 CASSLVQGAGQPQHF
few TRBJ1-1 TRBV24-1 CATSDLYSNWNTEAFF
- TRBJ2-6 TRBV5-1 CASSTAGPSLANVLTF
- TRBJ2-1 TRBV7-9 CASSLTARGNNEQFF
few TRBJ1-2 TRBV7-8 CASSPTQSYGYTF
- TRBJ1-2 TRBV5-5 CASSLRIRGKKNYGYTF
many TRBJ1-1 TRBV5-1 CASSLLQGDTEAFF